These T cell receptor beta chains were read from a single sample in a study of cytomegalovirus exposure and HLA in healthy donors. Clones were read by immunoSEQ multiplex PCR, and TCRdb kept only the in-frame ones, dropping some. Of around 220,000 clones listed, around 80% are singletons. Input material: PBMCs. All receptors come from a man between 40 and 49 years old in good health and CMV-seronegative. Both conserved end residues are trimmed from each CDR3. D genes are given only for firm matches. The size of a clone is reported for some rows only, either as once, few or many, or as a class for expanded clones.

D gene: TRBD1
V gene: TRBV18
J gene: TRBJ2-5
CDR3 length: 13
clone size: -
CDR3 protein: ASSLRTGGIETQY

D gene: TRBD2
V gene: TRBV7-9
J gene: TRBJ2-7
CDR3 length: 17
clone size: -
CDR3 protein: ASSLVGGLAGGRLYEQY

D gene: TRBD1
V gene: TRBV28
J gene: TRBJ1-5
CDR3 length: 13
clone size: -
CDR3 protein: ASSQTGWGNQPQH

D gene: TRBD1
V gene: TRBV6-6
J gene: TRBJ1-1
CDR3 length: 13
clone size: -
CDR3 protein: ASSYPGQGRIEAF

D gene: TRBD1
V gene: TRBV6-5
J gene: TRBJ1-1
CDR3 length: 13
clone size: -
CDR3 protein: ASSYSTGGKTEAF

D gene: -
V gene: TRBV20-1
J gene: TRBJ1-2
CDR3 length: 9
clone size: -
CDR3 protein: SARRGDGYT

D gene: TRBD1
V gene: TRBV5-4
J gene: TRBJ2-7
CDR3 length: 12
clone size: -
CDR3 protein: ASSLGDRHYEQY

D gene: -
V gene: TRBV12-5
J gene: TRBJ1-6
CDR3 length: 10
clone size: few
CDR3 protein: ASGFRNSPLH

D gene: -
V gene: TRBV9
J gene: TRBJ2-1
CDR3 length: 13
clone size: -
CDR3 protein: ASSVAWRGHNEQF

D gene: TRBD2
V gene: TRBV10-3
J gene: TRBJ2-1
CDR3 length: 13
clone size: -
CDR3 protein: AISEWTSIYNEQF

D gene: TRBD1
V gene: TRBV2
J gene: TRBJ1-2
CDR3 length: 16
clone size: once
CDR3 protein: ASSVPRDRVLPGRGYT